The T cell receptor beta chain described here comes from a study of T cell responses to AZD1222 COVID-19 vaccine. Some clones are missing from TCRdb's copy, which holds only in-frame ones; the method was immunoSEQ multiplex PCR. This table holds around 140,000 clones, 80% to 90% found once. Sequenced material: peripheral blood, taken on day 0 of AZD1222 vaccination. The TCR originated in an adult in good health.

This CDR3 is CASSGRLAGVDEQYF. CDR3 DNA sequence: TGTGCCAGCAGTGGAAGACTAGCGGGAGTAGATGAGCAGTACTTC. The chain employs TRBV25-1 and TRBJ2-7; the match to TRBD2 covers 12 bases. Germline trimming cut 4 bases from V and 7 bases from J; bases unmatched to any gene: 8. The germline gives CDR1 MGHDK, CDR2 SYGVNS. The CDR3 is made up of 15 amino acids.